These 11 T cell receptor beta chains originate from one sample sequenced in a study of blood T cell repertoires in COVID-19. This table comes from immunoSEQ multiplex PCR, and its TCRdb copy is limited to in-frame clones, with some not included. The table lists hundreds of thousands of clones, nearly 90% of them singletons. Sequencing input: PBMCs or T cells enriched from blood (not recorded which). Receptors were obtained from a young woman with acute COVID-19.

This sequence joins TRBV5-1 and TRBJ2-6; a weak D match, TRBD1 (6 bases). Trimming pared 4 bases from V and 2 bases from J, leaving 10 bases between. This CDR3 region has 15 residues. CDR1 SGHRS and CDR2 YFSETQ come from the germline V gene. The CDR3 coding sequence is TGCGCCAGCAGCATTCAGGGGCCTGGGGCCAACGTCCTGACTTTC. Its translation is CASSIQGPGANVLTF.

The chain employs TRBV29-1 and TRBJ2-5; 8 positions match TRBD2. V gave up 2 bases and J gave up 5 bases; unmatched junction bases: 10. The germline V gene has CDR1 SQVTM and CDR2 ANQGSEA. This CDR3 comprises 15 residues. The CDR3 region is CSVEPGLVGSETQYF. DNA of the CDR3: TGCAGCGTTGAACCGGGACTAGTGGGATCGGAGACCCAGTACTTC.

This clone has a single count. The chain employs TRBV3-1 (or the pseudogene TRBV3-2) and TRBJ1-4; no definite D call. The germline V and J ends were trimmed by 4 bases and 5 bases, with 11 bases remaining between them. Germline V gene sequence: CDR1 LGHDT, CDR2 YNNKEL (reference sequence). The CDR3 totals 14 residues. The CDR3 sequence: CASSPGSLNEKLFF. The DNA for the CDR3 is TGTGCCAGCAGCCCAGGTTCCCTGAATGAAAAACTGTTTTTT.

This chain joins TRBV4-2 and TRBJ2-2, with TRBD2 identical over 13 bases. The CDR3 runs to 19 residues. Germline-derived CDR1 and CDR2 are LGHNA and YNFKEQ. V trimming: 6 bases; J trimming: 5 bases; junction bases outside the gene matches: 15. This CDR3 is CASRGLAGDVGDGTGELFF. CDR3 DNA: TGTGCCAGCAGAGGACTAGCGGGAGATGTGGGGGATGGGACCGGGGAGCTGTTTTTT.

The chain carries TRBV7-2 and TRBJ2-3; 9 bases line up with TRBD2. The germline V gene has CDR1 SGHTA and CDR2 FQGNSA. This CDR3 comprises 16 residues. The J segment lost 2 bases and the V segment lost 5 bases, leaving 8 bases of the junction unmatched. In DNA, the CDR3 is TGTGCCAGCAGCCTAACCGGGACTAGCCCCACAGATACGCAGTATTTT. This sequence encodes CASSLTGTSPTDTQYF.

On this clone itself: Other DNA sequences in this specimen translate into the identical CDR3. The genes are TRBV28 and TRBJ2-1, with 11 nucleotides matching TRBD2. Germline CDR1 and CDR2: MDHEN and SYDVKM. Trimming at V came to 5 bases and at J to 5 bases, leaving 2 bases not matched to a gene. The CDR3 runs 14 residues. The CDR3 DNA reads as TGTGCCAGCAGTATAGCGGGAGGGGACAATGAGCAGTTCTTC. Residues: CASSIAGGDNEQFF.

The chain uses TRBV18 and TRBJ1-2; D may be TRBD1 (6 bases). CDR1 is KGHSH, CDR2 LQKENI, per germline. The V end was cut by 4 bases, the J end by 3 bases, with 18 bases between. There are 16 residues in the CDR3. In nucleotides, the CDR3 is TGTGCCAGCTCACAGCCGGTAGGGACATCCTACTATGGCTACACCTTC. Protein sequence: CASSQPVGTSYYGYTF. Based on the CDR3 plus reference TRBV18 and TRBJ1-2, the full variable domain is NAGVMQNPRHLVRRRGQEARLRCSPMKGHSHVYWYRQLPEEGLKFMVYLQKENIIDESGMPKERFSAEFPKEGPSILRIQQVVRGDSAAYFCASSQPVGTSYYGYTFGSGTRLTVV.

This rearrangement joins TRBV2 to TRBJ1-2; D is unclear. CDR3 length: 12 residues. Trimming left V 2 bases short and J 6 bases short, with 7 bases between. The germline V gene encodes CDR1 SNHLY and CDR2 FYNNEI. The CDR3 DNA follows: TGTGCCAGCAGTGAATTGGCGGATGGCTACACCTTC. Encoded protein: CASSELADGYTF. The entire variable domain, with the rest obtained from reference TRBV2 and TRBJ1-2, is as follows: EPEVTQTPSHQVTQMGQEVILRCVPISNHLYFYWYRQILGQKVEFLVSFYNNEISEKSEIFDDQFSVERPDGSNFTLKIRSTKLEDSAMYFCASSELADGYTFGSGTRLTVV.

The chain recombines TRBV5-1 with TRBJ2-7, with 10 bases that match TRBD2. The J segment lost 3 bases and the V segment lost 2 bases, leaving 2 bases of the junction unmatched. The CDR3 runs 14 residues. CDR1 is SGHRS, CDR2 YFSETQ, per germline. The CDR3 DNA reads as TGCGCCAGCAGCTTAGCGGGAGGGCACTACGAGCAGTACTTC. It specifies CASSLAGGHYEQYF.

V gene TRBV29-1 combines with J gene TRBJ1-3; no definite D call. Per germline, CDR1 SQVTM and CDR2 ANQGSEA. This CDR3 is built from 13 residues. V was cut by 4 bases and J by 4 bases, with 11 bases left in between. The CDR3 sequence is CSVARNIGNTIYF. The CDR3 nucleotides read TGCAGCGTTGCTCGTAACATAGGAAACACCATATATTTT.

V and J are TRBV27 and TRBJ1-2; TRBD1 might be the D (6 bases). CDR1 and CDR2 (germline): MNHEY, SMNVEV (reference sequence). CDR3 length equals 16 residues. The ends were cut back, 6 bases at V and 7 bases at J, with 24 bases in the middle. This chain's CDR3 is CASSLRGETYASGYTF. As DNA, the CDR3 is TGTGCCAGCAGCCTCAGGGGAGAAACCTATGCTAGTGGCTACACCTTC.